This T cell receptor (beta chain) was captured in a study of shared clonotypes between healthy human individuals. Findings and caveats of the study: Clonotype sharing levels among donors were expected to vary with sequencing depth.

Terminally differentiated effector memory CD45RA+ cells were excluded from the naive CD8 cells, which were CD45RO-negative and positively selected for CCR7. This clone has just a few counts. Its target is unknown. The repertoire was sequenced with immunoSEQ multiplex PCR; TCRdb's copy has only in-frame clones and lacks some. The sample has 550,000 to 650,000 clones, 95% to 96% seen once. Trimming shortened V by 5 bases and J by 0 bases, and 13 bases separated the two germline ends. Germline CDR1 reads MNHEY; CDR2 reads SMNVEV (reference sequence). This CDR3 has 15 residues. The sample taken for sequencing was naive CD8+ T cells sorted from blood. The TCR originated in a woman aged 25 to 45 in good health. The chain links TRBV27 to TRBJ1-1; the D gene is possibly TRBD1 (6 bases). Here the CDR3 DNA reads TGTGCCAGCAGTCAAGAGGGGGACATGAACACTGAAGCTTTCTTT. This translates into CASSQEGDMNTEAFF.